Given below is one T cell receptor beta chain in context. The data were taken from a study of blood T cell repertoires in COVID-19. Across the whole study: The origin of the acute and convalescent COVID-19 samples was the United States, Italy and Spain. T cells, B-cell-depleted T cells, or PBMCs supplied cDNA or gDNA.

Methods used by the authors: Amplification with reference gene primers provided the estimates of nucleated cell counts. Clones were sequenced by immunoSEQ multiplex PCR, and TCRdb holds only the in-frame ones, with some missing. V and J calls and clone size are as listed in that table; D and trimming were resolved from the DNA. In the table there are roughly 200,000 clones, about 84% of which are singletons. Trimming left V 3 bases short and J 6 bases short, with 15 bases between. The CDR3 consists of 15 residues. Germline V CDR1 and CDR2: SGHRS, YFSETQ. Seattle patients were enrolled while actively infected and followed longitudinally.

The chain has TRBV5-1 and TRBJ1-4; weak D call: TRBD1 (6 bases). This receptor was obtained from a woman older than 75 with COVID-19, enrolled during active disease. Sequencing input: peripheral blood. Written as DNA, the CDR3 is TGCGCCAGCAGCTCCGGAGGGGGAGGGGATGAAAAACTGTTTTTT. Its translation: CASSSGGGGDEKLFF.